This paragraph covers one T cell receptor (beta chain) sequence. Enrollment of patients from Seattle took place during active infection, with longitudinal follow-up. Original data processing: Reference gene primer amplification gave estimated nucleated cell counts. Profiling relied on immunoSEQ multiplex PCR, and the TCRdb table lists in-frame clones only, not all of them. V and J calls and clone size are those listed in that table; D and trimming were worked out from the DNA. Of fewer than 650,000 clones in the sample, less than 90% were seen once. Germline V lookup: CDR1 SGHRS, CDR2 YFSETQ. CDR3 size: 14 residues. V was clipped by 4 bases and J by 10 bases, with 15 bases between them. The sample originates from a study of blood T cell repertoires in COVID-19. Across the study: The analysed material was cDNA or gDNA that came from T cells, B-cell-depleted T cells, or PBMCs.

The receptor comes from a woman in her fifties or sixties with COVID-19, enrolled during active disease. Sample: peripheral blood. This sequence joins TRBV5-1 and TRBJ1-6, with D perhaps TRBD1 (5 bases). The chain's CDR3 is CASSPGGVGSPLHF. The DNA of the CDR3 is TGCGCCAGCAGCCCGGGAGGGGTCGGATCACCCCTCCACTTT.